Each of the 7 T cell receptor beta chains below was sequenced from the same sample in a study of blood T cell repertoires in COVID-19. Repertoires were generated with immunoSEQ multiplex PCR, while TCRdb's copy carries only in-frame clones and drops some. Among around 280,000 clones listed, roughly 80% were seen once. Sequenced: peripheral blood. These receptors all come from a woman aged 45-60 years with active or convalescent COVID-19.

The chain has TRBV19 and TRBJ2-4, with 8 bases identical to TRBD1. The CDR3 is 15 residues long. V lost 6 bases and J lost 2; bases outside the gene matches: 6. Germline V gene sequence: CDR1 LNHDA, CDR2 SQIVND (reference sequence). CDR3 sequence: CASRSRTGTKNIQYF. CDR3 coding DNA: TGTGCCAGTAGGTCCAGGACAGGGACCAAAAACATTCAGTACTTC.

This clone has only one observation. J is TRBJ1-2 and V is TRBV28; D might be TRBD1 (6 bases). Between the trimmed V and J ends, which lost 6 bases and 4 bases, there was a span of 12 bases. The germline V gene has CDR1 MDHEN and CDR2 SYDVKM. The CDR3 sequence is 13 residues long. CDR3 protein: CASRSRGSYGYTF. The CDR3 region has the DNA TGTGCCAGCAGGTCAAGGGGGTCCTATGGCTACACCTTC.

The CDR3 region is CASTLGGSTEAFF. The CDR3 DNA is TGTGCCAGCACCCTAGGCGGCTCCACTGAAGCTTTCTTT. The J gene is TRBJ1-1, the V gene TRBV12-3 or TRBV12-4; D is uncertain. V dropped 7 bases and J dropped 4 bases, with 13 bases sitting between them. CDR3 length: 13 amino acids.

The V and J genes are TRBV19 and TRBJ1-3; 8 positions agree with TRBD1. The CDR3 runs to 14 residues. Trimming at V came to 6 bases and at J to 4 bases, leaving 5 bases not matched to a gene. Germline CDR1 reads LNHDA; CDR2 reads SQIVND (reference sequence). The CDR3 is CASSPTGVGNTIYF. The CDR3 nucleotides are TGTGCCAGTAGCCCGACAGGGGTCGGAAACACCATATATTTT.

The chain employs TRBV6-5 and TRBJ2-7; 9 bases align to TRBD1. The CDR3 is 15 residues long. Germline V CDR1 and CDR2: MNHEY, SVGAGI. With V trimmed by 5 bases and J by 3 bases, 8 bases remained unmatched. CDR3 nucleotides: TGTGCCAGCAGTAAAACGGGACAGGGAGACTACGAGCAGTACTTC. This codes for CASSKTGQGDYEQYF.

The table lists this clone with a count of one. This rearrangement joins TRBV19 to TRBJ1-5; 7 bases align to TRBD1. Germline V gene lookup returns CDR1 LNHDA and CDR2 SQIVND (reference sequence). CDR3 length equals 17 residues. The ends lost 9 bases at V and 0 bases at J; junction bases unmatched: 14. The CDR3 region is CASKGRGLWYSNQPQHF. In nucleotides, the CDR3 is TGTGCCAGCAAGGGTAGGGGGCTGTGGTATAGCAATCAGCCCCAGCATTTT. Full variable domain (rest looked up from reference TRBV19 and TRBJ1-5): DGGITQSPKYLFRKEGQNVTLSCEQNLNHDAMYWYRQDPGQGLRLIYYSQIVNDFQKGDIAEGYSVSREKKESFPLTVTSAQKNPTAFYLCASKGRGLWYSNQPQHFGDGTRLSIL.

J is TRBJ1-2 and V is TRBV2; D uncertain. This CDR3 has 12 residues. The V and J ends lost 7 bases and 2 bases respectively, with 8 bases between them. Germline CDR1 reads SNHLY; CDR2 reads FYNNEI. DNA of the CDR3: TGTGCCAGCACAAGACTGAACTATGGCTACACCTTC. Amino acids: CASTRLNYGYTF.